The following is a T cell receptor (beta chain) sequence with its context. The antigen is unknown. The data belong to a study of regulatory T cells in long-lasting Graves disease. Across the study: Patients with new Graves' disease had used antithyroid drugs below 3 months. Study findings and constraints: It was in persistent disease that TRBV28, TRBJ1-2 and TRBJ2-5 were favored.

The authors built TCR beta libraries using iRepertoire HTBI primers and Arm-PCR of CDR3 regions. TCRdb used MiXCR to reprocess the multiplex PCR reads, holding one entry per CDR3 protein. The sample shows 400,000 to 550,000 distinct CDR3 sequences, 15% to 20% of them seen only once. Germline V gene sequence: CDR1 SEHNR, CDR2 FQNEAQ (reference sequence). With 3 bases clipped from V and 8 bases from J, the junction kept 7 bases outside the gene matches. The CDR3 totals 16 residues. Time point given: newly diagnosed GD, antithyroid drugs for less than 3 months. From RNA extracted from PBMCs, the TCR library was made. Another study also made use of these data, one on T cells in Graves' hyperthyroidism and ophthalmopathy. This second report adds: A patient was excluded if there was uncontrolled infection, other autoimmune disease, pregnancy or lactation. HTBI primers were employed in a first-round RT-PCR of the TCR CDR3.

The clonotype comes from a woman in her twenties or thirties with Graves disease. The chain couples TRBV7-9 to TRBJ2-1, with 13 bases matching TRBD2. The sequencing here drew on peripheral blood mononuclear cells (PBMCs), taken at new diagnosis, from a patient treated with antithyroid drugs. The CDR3 protein is CASSLRTSGSRYEQFF. CDR3 bases: TGTGCCAGCAGCTTGAGGACTAGCGGGAGTAGATATGAGCAGTTCTTC.